This T cell receptor beta chain stems from a study of identical twins. This clonotype has at least ten counts. Via MiXCR, TCRdb re-called the 5' RACE reads, giving one row per CDR3 protein. The sample contains 350,000 to 450,000 distinct CDR3 sequences, less than 20% of which appear only once. CDR1 LGHNA and CDR2 YSLEER come from the germline V gene. Trimming left V 6 bases short and J 2 bases short, with 6 bases between. The CDR3 has 12 residues. The sequence derives from a man aged 45-60 years in good health. V gene TRBV4-3 combines with J gene TRBJ2-3, with D possibly matching TRBD2 (5 bases). The sequenced material came from naive T cells sorted from blood. CDR3 bases: TGCGCCAGCAGAGCGGCCACAGATACGCAGTATTTT. Residues: CASRAATDTQYF.